Listed below are T cell receptor beta chains from one sample, sequenced in a study of blood T cell repertoires in COVID-19. Libraries were prepared by immunoSEQ multiplex PCR; TCRdb keeps only in-frame clonotypes and omits some of them. Of 180,000 or so clones listed, about 86% were seen once; the top ten hold roughly 3.7%. Sequencing was done on a sample of peripheral blood. The receptors here all came from a man aged 18 to 29 with active or convalescent COVID-19. Both conserved end residues are part of each CDR3. D genes are given only for firm matches. Rows may omit the clone size; those that give it use once, few, many or a size class.

v_call	j_call	clone_size	d_call	cdr3_nt	cdr3_aa
TRBV15	TRBJ2-3	once	NA	TGTGCCACCAGCCCGGGCACAGATACGCAGTATTTT	CATSPGTDTQYF
TRBV27	TRBJ2-1	NA	NA	TGTGCCAGCAGTCTCCGCGTACAGGTGTTGCCATACGGTGAGCAGTTCTTC	CASSLRVQVLPYGEQFF
TRBV24-1	TRBJ2-1	NA	TRBD2	TGTGCCACCGCCTCACTAGCGGGAGGGTACAATGAGCAGTTCTTC	CATASLAGGYNEQFF
TRBV27	TRBJ2-3	NA	NA	TGTGCCAGCAGTTTTTATCTCGGGGGGCAGGGAGATACGCAGTATTTT	CASSFYLGGQGDTQYF
TRBV27	TRBJ2-5	NA	TRBD1	TGTGCCAGCAGTTTATTGCCGGGACAGGGTTCGGAGACCCAGTACTTC	CASSLLPGQGSETQYF
TRBV24-1	TRBJ2-1	NA	TRBD2	TGTGCCACCAGTGATGTGGGACTAGCGGGAGCAAATGAGCAGTTCTTC	CATSDVGLAGANEQFF
TRBV15	TRBJ1-1	NA	NA	TGTGCCACCAGCAGAGATCAAGGGAGAGTTAACACTGAAGCTTTCTTT	CATSRDQGRVNTEAFF
TRBV28	TRBJ1-4	NA	TRBD1	TGTGCCAGCAGTTCGCAGGACAGGGGAGAGGAAAAACTGTTTTTT	CASSSQDRGEEKLFF
TRBV2	TRBJ1-2	NA	NA	TGTGCCAGCAGTGAAGGGTCAGGGGCCCTCTATGGCTACACCTTC	CASSEGSGALYGYTF
TRBV30	TRBJ2-1	NA	TRBD2	TGTGCCTGGAGTGTATCCAGGACTAGCGGGAGTATCGATGAGCAGTTCTTC	CAWSVSRTSGSIDEQFF
TRBV19	TRBJ1-5	NA	NA	TGTGCCAGTAGTATTCGGGGGGATCAGCCCCAGCATTTT	CASSIRGDQPQHF
TRBV29-1	TRBJ1-1	NA	NA	TGCAGCGTTAAGCGGCCGCAGACTGAAGCTTTCTTT	CSVKRPQTEAFF
TRBV28	TRBJ1-5	NA	NA	TGTGCCAGCAGTTCCATCCGTGGGGCAGGCAATCAGCCCCAGCATTTT	CASSSIRGAGNQPQHF
TRBV2	TRBJ1-4	NA	TRBD1	TGTGCCAGCAGTTCTGGACAGGGTGGGGAAAAACTGTTTTTT	CASSSGQGGEKLFF
TRBV5-5	TRBJ1-1	once	TRBD1	TGTGCCAGCAGGAGGACAGGTAACACTGAAGCTTTCTTT	CASRRTGNTEAFF
TRBV19	TRBJ2-3	NA	NA	TGTGCCAGTCGAAAGGACTTTTCCGGCACAGATACGCAGTATTTT	CASRKDFSGTDTQYF
TRBV27	TRBJ2-1	NA	NA	TGTGCCAGCAGGTCGGACAATGAATACAATGAGCAGTTCTTC	CASRSDNEYNEQFF
TRBV5-8	TRBJ1-5	NA	NA	TGTGCCAGCAGCAAGCAGGATCAGCCCCAGCATTTT	CASSKQDQPQHF
TRBV5-8	TRBJ2-3	once	NA	TGTGCCAGCAGCTTGGATAGCGGTGCAGATACGCAGTATTTT	CASSLDSGADTQYF
TRBV7-9	TRBJ1-4	NA	NA	TGTGCCAGCAGCTTAGGACAGGTCAATGAAAAACTGTTTTTT	CASSLGQVNEKLFF